Presented here are 3 T cell receptor beta chains from one specimen sequenced in a study of metastatic and nonmetastatic thyroid tumors. All patients were treatment-naive before thyroid surgery. TCRdb recomputed clones from the PCR reads via MiXCR. The sample shows around 30,000 clones, about a quarter of them seen only once. The sample consisted of blood. The receptor set was obtained from a female donor with papillary thyroid cancer or a benign thyroid nodule (not recorded which). Some clones in this sample may be carry-over from other donors' samples.

As to this clone: The junction departs from the called germline gene at one end, perhaps through a read error. The gene calls are TRBV12-3 or TRBV12-4 and TRBJ1-1, with D unresolved. CDR3 length: 11 residues. The CDR3 DNA reads as TGTGCCAGCATCCTGTTCACTGGAGCTTTCTTT. Its translation is CASILFTGAFF.

This clone was seen ten or more times. The J gene is TRBJ2-5, the V gene TRBV5-1; either TRBD1 or TRBD2 may supply D (5 bases each). Trimming left V 0 bases short and J 3 bases short, with 9 bases between. Looked up from germline, CDR1 is SGHRS and CDR2 is YFSETQ. The CDR3 consists of 14 residues. The CDR3 bases are TGCGCCAGCAGCTTGGGGGACGGAAAAGAGACCCAGTACTTC. Protein: CASSLGDGKETQYF. Combining the CDR3 with reference TRBV5-1 and TRBJ2-5 gives the whole variable domain KAGVTQTPRYLIKTRGQQVTLSCSPISGHRSVSWYQQTPGQGLQFLFEYFSETQRNKGNFPGRFSGRQFSNSRSEMNVSTLELGDSALYLCASSLGDGKETQYFGPGTRLLVL.

There are many counts of this clone. CDR3 bases: TGTGCCAGCAGTTACGAGCGGGAGGGCCTGGCCACAGATACGCAGTATTTT. This translates into CASSYEREGLATDTQYF. This sequence joins TRBV6-2 or TRBV6-3 and TRBJ2-3; TRBD2 matches 10 bases. The CDR3 sequence is 17 residues long. The junction had 7 bases not matched to a gene; V was cut back by 2 bases and J by 2 bases. Germline V CDR1 and CDR2: MNHEY, SVGEGT.